This T cell receptor beta chain was sequenced for a study of T cells in Graves' hyperthyroidism and ophthalmopathy. Study-level information: Once the initial diagnosis was made, peripheral blood was obtained before any treatment.

Regarding the study as a whole: Ophthalmopathy and stable hyperthyroidism were told apart by a 13 V-J model.

Amplification yielded TCR beta CDR3 regions, with RNA transcripts as the source. RT-PCR in the first round (using the HTBI primer set) targeted the TCR CDR3. Using its own MiXCR run on the multiplex PCR reads, TCRdb lists one record per CDR3 protein. The sample holds 34,000 or so distinct CDR3 sequences, 52% seen once. Every diagnosis used clinical symptoms, serum thyroxine and TRAb, thyroid ultrasound and orbital computed tomography. The germline V gene has CDR1 DFQATT and CDR2 SNEGSKA (reference sequence). This CDR3 has 13 amino acids. The trim removed 5 bases at V and 2 bases at J, leaving 4 bases unmatched. This clonotype was picked up many times. Its specificity is not known. This clone may be a read error of a much larger clone one base away.

The chain has TRBV20-1 and TRBJ2-7; 9 bases match TRBD1. The receptor's source is a woman aged 40 to 50 with Graves' ophthalmopathy. What was sequenced was blood. CDR3 sequence reads: CSADRGRAYEQYF. The CDR3 bases are TGCAGTGCTGACAGGGGGAGGGCCTACGAGCAGTACTTC.